This T cell receptor (beta chain) emerged from a study of vaccination effects on CD4 cells after COVID-19. As to this clone: The antigen remains unidentified.

Subsequent to a culture period of more than 8 days, CD4+ T cells were isolated. TCRdb's table, derived via immunoSEQ multiplex PCR, lists solely in-frame clones and lacks some. The table includes over 65,000 clones, roughly four fifths detected once. The receptor's source is a human donor who received a COVID-19 vaccine. Sequenced here: CD4+ T cells from PBMCs cultured without peptide, sampled before COVID-19 vaccination.

The CDR3 DNA sequence: TGCAGCGTAACAGGGAGCTCCTACAATGAGCAGTTCTTC. This sequence encodes CSVTGSSYNEQFF. This sequence joins TRBV29-1 and TRBJ2-1; D is perhaps TRBD1 (6 bases). CDR1 and CDR2 from the germline V gene are SQVTM and ANQGSEA. CDR3 size: 13 residues. V was trimmed by 6 bases and J by 0 bases, leaving 9 bases between them.